The present T cell receptor (beta chain) was sequenced within a study of T cells in Graves' hyperthyroidism and ophthalmopathy. This clonotype was detected ten times or more. V was clipped by 6 bases and J by 6 bases; unmatched bases: 6. The CDR3 extends over 13 amino acids. Germline lookup yields CDR1 MDHEN and CDR2 SYDVKM. Stable Graves' hyperthyroidism meant no ophthalmopathy progression within 18 months. PBMCs were obtained from about 9.9 ml fresh peripheral blood. Regions amplified from RNA transcripts were the TCR beta CDR3 regions. Researchers ran a first-round RT-PCR on the TCR CDR3 using the HTBI primer set. TCRdb analysed the multiplex PCR reads with MiXCR anew, one entry per CDR3 protein. The repertoire holds 600,000 to 900,000 distinct CDR3 sequences, with 15% to 20% as singletons.

This chain joins TRBV28 and TRBJ1-2, with 8 bases that match TRBD1. This receptor was identified in a man between 18 and 35 years old with Graves' hyperthyroidism. Sequences were obtained from blood. The CDR3 region is CASSPTGGNGYTF. As DNA, the CDR3 is TGTGCCAGCAGCCCCACAGGGGGTAATGGCTACACCTTC.